This TCR beta chain was recorded in a study of blood T cell repertoires in COVID-19. Overall study context: Samples representing acute and convalescent COVID-19 were sourced from the United States, Italy and Spain.

This clone turned up a few times. Sequencing used immunoSEQ multiplex PCR; TCRdb keeps in-frame clones, though not all of them. The sample lists about 210,000 clones, around 89% seen once, with 2.5% in the top ten. Sample: PBMCs or T cells enriched from blood (not recorded which). This TCR was recovered from a woman in her forties with acute COVID-19.

CDR3 sequence: CASSQRPGTGGHEQYF. Written as DNA, the CDR3 is TGCGCCAGCAGCCAGCGACCCGGGACAGGGGGTCACGAGCAGTACTTC. This chain connects TRBV4-3 to TRBJ2-7; 11 bases agree with TRBD1. The CDR3 runs 16 residues. The V gene end was trimmed by 3 bases and the J gene end by 5 bases; junction bases not matched to a gene: 9. From germline, CDR1 is LGHNA and CDR2 YSLEER.